This T cell receptor beta chain was identified in a study of human T cells and chemical hapten exposure. This clonotype was seen many times. MiXCR was run by TCRdb on the RACE reads, yielding one entry per CDR3 protein. This repertoire shows nearly 350,000 distinct CDR3 sequences, approximately 6.9% found once; its top ten account for less than 10%. Stated time point: patch test 1, 2 weeks after DPC sensitization. Treatment denoted: therapeutic diphenylcyclopropenone sensitization with weekly scalp DPC. The CDR3 has 15 amino acids. J gave up 8 bases and V 1 base, and 11 bases lay outside the gene matches. CDR1 and CDR2 (germline): SQVTM, ANQGSEA.

The sequence was obtained from a woman aged 18-29 years with alopecia areata. Some clones in this sample may be carry-over from other donors' samples. The rearrangement joins TRBV29-1 to TRBJ2-3; 8 bases are a match to TRBD1. The sequences come from whole blood, collected in connection with sensitization to the hapten diphenylcyclopropenone (DPC). For the CDR3, the DNA is TGCAGCGTTGAAGGACCAGGGGGCGCTGAGGCTACGCAGTATTTT. Translating it yields CSVEGPGGAEATQYF.